Here is one T cell receptor beta chain with its context. TCRdb's copy holds only in-frame clones and misses some; the assay was immunoSEQ multiplex PCR. The sample lists some 140,000 clones, over 75% occurring once. This sample is drawn from a study of OX40 agonist ivuxolimab in advanced cancers. Looking at the study overall: A mean age of roughly 60 years, range about 23 to 80, was recorded, and approximately 85% were male.

Samples of blood were obtained at baseline, on cycle 4 day 1, and on cycle 7 day 1. Germline V gene data show CDR1 as KGHSH and CDR2 as LQKENI. The CDR3 has 14 amino acids. The V gene end was trimmed by 3 bases and the J gene end by 2 bases; junction bases not matched to a gene: 4. The V gene is TRBV18, the J gene TRBJ2-7, with 7 bases aligning to TRBD1. The sample consisted of CD4+ or CD8+ T cells sorted from blood, taken in a trial of the OX40 agonist ivuxolimab. The sequence derives from an adult with an advanced solid tumor such as melanoma, head and neck, liver or kidney cancer. The CDR3 coding sequence is TGTGCCAGCTCACCTGACAGGGTCACCTACGAGCAGTACTTC. It is translated as CASSPDRVTYEQYF.